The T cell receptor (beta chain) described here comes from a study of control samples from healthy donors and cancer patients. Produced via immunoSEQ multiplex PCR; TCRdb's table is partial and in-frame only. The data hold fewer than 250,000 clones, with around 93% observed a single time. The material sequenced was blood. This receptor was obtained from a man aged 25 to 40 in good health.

DNA of the CDR3: TGTGCCTGGAGTATAAGCGGGAGTAACAATGAGCAGTTCTTC. It translates to CAWSISGSNNEQFF. This sequence joins TRBV30 and TRBJ2-1; 8 nucleotides align to TRBD2. There are 14 residues in the CDR3. Germline V gives CDR1 GTSNPN, CDR2 SVGIG (reference sequence). V was clipped by 2 bases and J by 5 bases; unmatched bases: 5. The complete variable domain, with remaining parts taken from reference TRBV30 and TRBJ2-1, reads SQTIHQWPATLVQPVGSPLSLECTVEGTSNPNLYWYRQAAGRGLQLLFYSVGIGQISSEVPQNLSASRPQDRQFILSSKKLLLSDSGFYLCAWSISGSNNEQFFGPGTRLTVL.